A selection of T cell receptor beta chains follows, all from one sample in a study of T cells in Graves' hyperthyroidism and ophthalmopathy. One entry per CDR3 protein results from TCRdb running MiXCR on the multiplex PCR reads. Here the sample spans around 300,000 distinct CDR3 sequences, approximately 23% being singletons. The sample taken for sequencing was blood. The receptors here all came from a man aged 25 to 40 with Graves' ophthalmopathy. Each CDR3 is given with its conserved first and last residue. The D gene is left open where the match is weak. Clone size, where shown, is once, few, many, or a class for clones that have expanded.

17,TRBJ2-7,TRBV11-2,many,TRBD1,TGTGCCAGCAGCCACACCCCGGCCGCCGGACAGGTACTAAGGCAGTACTTC,CASSHTPAAGQVLRQYF
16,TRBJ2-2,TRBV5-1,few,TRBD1,TGCGCCAGCAGCTTGACCCCACAGGGGGAGGACGGGGAGCTGTTTTTT,CASSLTPQGEDGELFF
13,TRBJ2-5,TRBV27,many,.,TGTGCCACATCAAAGTGGGGTCAAGAGACCCAGTACTTC,CATSKWGQETQYF
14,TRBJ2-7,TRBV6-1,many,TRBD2,TGTGCCAGCAGTGAAGCCAGCGGGAGCTACGAGCAGTACTTC,CASSEASGSYEQYF
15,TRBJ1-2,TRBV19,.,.,TGTGCCAGTAGTAATCTCGAAAAAGCTAACTATGGCTACACCTTC,CASSNLEKANYGYTF
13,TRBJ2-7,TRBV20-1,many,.,TGCAGTGCTAGGCACGGGGATTACTACGAGCAGTACTTC,CSARHGDYYEQYF
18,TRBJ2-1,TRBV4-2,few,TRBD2,TGTGCCAGCAGCCGGGAGGGAAATCGGAGGGCCCTCTACAATGAGCAGTTCTTC,CASSREGNRRALYNEQFF
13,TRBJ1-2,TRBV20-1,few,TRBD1,TGCAGTGCTAATACACAGGGGCGGTATGGCTACACCTTC,CSANTQGRYGYTF
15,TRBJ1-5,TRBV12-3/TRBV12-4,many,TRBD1,TGTGCCAGCACCGAAGGGACAGGGGGTGGACAGCCCCAGCATTTT,CASTEGTGGGQPQHF
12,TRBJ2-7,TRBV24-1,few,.,TGTGCCACCAGTGCCGACAGCTACGAGCAGTACTTC,CATSADSYEQYF
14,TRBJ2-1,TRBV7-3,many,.,TGTGCCAGCAGCTTACTGGCTCCAAGCAATGAGCAGTTCTTC,CASSLLAPSNEQFF
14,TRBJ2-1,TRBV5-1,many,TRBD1,TGCGCCAGCAGCCCGAGGACAGGGGGCAATGAGCAGTTCTTC,CASSPRTGGNEQFF
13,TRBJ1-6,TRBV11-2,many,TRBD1,TGTGCCAGCAGCATAGACAGGGGATCACCCCTCCACTTT,CASSIDRGSPLHF
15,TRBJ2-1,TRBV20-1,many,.,TGCAGTGCCGCCCCCGATGCTGGGGGTTACAATGAGCAGTTCTTC,CSAAPDAGGYNEQFF
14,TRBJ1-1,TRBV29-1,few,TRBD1,TGCAGCGTTGCGGCAGGGGGGACGAACACTGAAGCTTTCTTT,CSVAAGGTNTEAFF
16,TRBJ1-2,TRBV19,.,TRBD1,TGTGCCAGTAGAAAAACCGGGACAGGAGATAACTATGGCTACACCTTC,CASRKTGTGDNYGYTF
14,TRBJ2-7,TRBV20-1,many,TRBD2,TGCAGTGCTAGACAAGCGGGAGAGCCTTACGAGCAGTACTTC,CSARQAGEPYEQYF
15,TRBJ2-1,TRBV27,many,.,TGTGCCAGCAGAACACAGGGGAGGTCCTACAATGAGCAGTTCTTC,CASRTQGRSYNEQFF
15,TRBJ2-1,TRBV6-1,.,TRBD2,TGTGCCAGCATTGTAGCGGGAGGGACCTACAATGAGCAGTTCTTC,CASIVAGGTYNEQFF
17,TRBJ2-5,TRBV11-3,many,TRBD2,TGTGCCAGCAGCTCAGCCGGGACTAGCGGGGGCCAAGAGACCCAGTACTTC,CASSSAGTSGGQETQYF
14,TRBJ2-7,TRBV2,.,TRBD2,TGTGCCAGCAGTTCTAGCGGGAGTTTCTACGAGCAGTACTTC,CASSSSGSFYEQYF
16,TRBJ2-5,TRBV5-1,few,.,TGCGCCAGCAGCTTGGCCCCCACGGGTGGCCAAGAGACCCAGTACTTC,CASSLAPTGGQETQYF
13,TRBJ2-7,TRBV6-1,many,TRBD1,TGTGCCAGCAGTACGACAGGGGCCTACGAGCAGTACTTC,CASSTTGAYEQYF
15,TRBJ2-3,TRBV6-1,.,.,TGTGCCAGCAGTGAAGTTGGCGGGAGCACAGATACGCAGTATTTT,CASSEVGGSTDTQYF
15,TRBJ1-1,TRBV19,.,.,TGTGCCAGTAGTATTGGGTTTAAGGGTATAACTGAAGCTTTCTTT,CASSIGFKGITEAFF
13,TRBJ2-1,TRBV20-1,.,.,TGCAGTGCTAGAGGAGCCTCCTACAATGAGCAGTTCTTC,CSARGASYNEQFF
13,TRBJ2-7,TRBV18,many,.,TGTGCCAGCTCACCCAACTTGGAGGACGAGCAGTACTTC,CASSPNLEDEQYF
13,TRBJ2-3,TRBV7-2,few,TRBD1,TGTGCCAGCAGCATACAGGGGGCAGATACGCAGTATTTT,CASSIQGADTQYF
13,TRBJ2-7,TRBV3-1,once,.,TGTGCCAGCAGCCAAGGGACTCTCAACGAGCAGTACTTC,CASSQGTLNEQYF
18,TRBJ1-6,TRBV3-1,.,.,TGTGCCAGCAGCCAAGATTCCGCCGGGTACGCAAATAATTCACCCCTCCACTTT,CASSQDSAGYANNSPLHF
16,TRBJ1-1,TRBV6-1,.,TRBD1,TGTGCCAGCAGTCCTGGACAGGGGGCGTGGGGCACTGAAGCTTTCTTT,CASSPGQGAWGTEAFF
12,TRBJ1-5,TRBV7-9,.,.,TGTGCCAGCAGCTTAGGTCAACAGCCCCAGCATTTT,CASSLGQQPQHF
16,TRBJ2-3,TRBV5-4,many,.,TGTGCCAGCAGCTTTCCCCCGGGAACCTCTGCGGATACGCAGTATTTT,CASSFPPGTSADTQYF
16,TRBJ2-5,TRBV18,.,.,TGTGCCAGCTCACCACCTTTTTGGGACTTCCAAGAGACCCAGTACTTC,CASSPPFWDFQETQYF
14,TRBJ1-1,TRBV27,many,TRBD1,TGTGCCAGCAGTCACGACAGGGTAGACACTGAAGCTTTCTTT,CASSHDRVDTEAFF
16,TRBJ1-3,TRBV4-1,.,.,TGCGCCAGCGGCCAAGCTTCACAGAACTCTGGAAACACCATATATTTT,CASGQASQNSGNTIYF
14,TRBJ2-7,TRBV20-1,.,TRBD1,TGCAGTGCTAGATCCGGGACAGGGGGCAGCGAGCAGTACTTC,CSARSGTGGSEQYF
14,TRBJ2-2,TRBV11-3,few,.,TGTGCCAGCAGCTACTCTGGGGTACCCGGGGAGCTGTTTTTT,CASSYSGVPGELFF
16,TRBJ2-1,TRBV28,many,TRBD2,TGTGCCAGCATCCCCGGGGGGGCGGGACGGGGCAATGAGCAGTTCTTC,CASIPGGAGRGNEQFF
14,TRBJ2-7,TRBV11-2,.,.,TGTGCCAGCAGCTTAGTCCCGGTTTCCTACGAGCAGTACTTC,CASSLVPVSYEQYF